Below, 5 T cell receptor beta chains from the same sample are listed, as sequenced in a study of T cells in Graves' hyperthyroidism and ophthalmopathy. Using RNA transcripts as the source, TCR beta CDR3 regions were amplified. The TCR CDR3 was amplified in a first-round RT-PCR using the HTBI primer set. TCRdb fed the multiplex PCR reads into MiXCR, producing one record per CDR3 protein. Of around 300,000 distinct CDR3 sequences in the sample, over 20% were seen once. Sequencing input: blood. The receptors derive from a man aged 25 to 45 with Graves' ophthalmopathy.

There are many counts of this clonotype. The chain joins TRBV20-1 to TRBJ2-5; 14 bases fit TRBD2. Germline CDR1 reads DFQATT; CDR2 reads SNEGSKA (reference sequence). The CDR3 is made up of 15 amino acids. V shed 2 bases and J 4 bases; nucleotides not matched to a gene: 3. CDR3 sequence: CSARHGLAGGETQYF. DNA for the CDR3: TGCAGTGCTAGACATGGACTAGCGGGAGGAGAGACCCAGTACTTC.

The V call is TRBV5-1, the J call TRBJ2-3; the D gene is possibly TRBD2 (6 bases). Per germline, CDR1 SGHRS and CDR2 YFSETQ. The CDR3 totals 15 residues. Trimming left V 6 bases short and J 4 bases short, with 18 bases between. CDR3 loop: CASTGSGFTADTQYF. The CDR3 nucleotides are TGCGCCAGCACAGGGAGCGGGTTCACTGCAGATACGCAGTATTTT.

This clonotype showed up many times. The chain recombines TRBV5-1 with TRBJ2-7; possible D gene TRBD2, 5 bases. This CDR3 has 13 amino acids. V was trimmed by 5 bases and J by 3 bases, leaving 12 bases between them. From germline, CDR1 is SGHRS and CDR2 YFSETQ. CDR3 in amino acids: CASSGRGSYEQYF. In DNA form, the CDR3 reads TGCGCCAGCAGTGGGAGAGGCAGCTACGAGCAGTACTTC.

The chain uses TRBV9 and TRBJ1-5; TRBD1 aligns across 7 bases. Trimming cost V 1 base and J 3 bases; bases outside gene matches: 4. This CDR3 has 15 residues. Per the germline V gene, CDR1 is SGDLS and CDR2 is YYNGEE. CDR3 in DNA: TGTGCCAGCAGCGTATCTGGGACAGACAATCAGCCCCAGCATTTT. This codes for CASSVSGTDNQPQHF.

The chain employs TRBV20-1 and TRBJ2-7; 7 bases are shared with TRBD1. Germline V gene lookup returns CDR1 DFQATT and CDR2 SNEGSKA (reference sequence). With 4 bases clipped from V and 2 bases from J, the junction kept 17 bases outside the gene matches. The CDR3 runs 17 residues. The CDR3 loop is CSANSRQGRAVPYEQYF. The CDR3 coding sequence is TGCAGTGCTAACTCCCGACAGGGCAGGGCAGTCCCCTACGAGCAGTACTTC.